This T cell receptor beta chain was sequenced for a study of graft-versus-host responses after intestinal transplantation. Findings and limits, study-wide: Early after transplant, HvG clones declined as circulating GvH clones peaked.

This clone has only one observation. Antigen: not known. Profiling relied on immunoSEQ multiplex PCR, and the TCRdb table lists in-frame clones only, not all of them. The data contain approximately 93,000 clones, roughly 92% of them singletons. The origin of this receptor is a human donor who was the organ donor for an intestinal transplant. Sample: unstimulated CD8+ T cells sorted from spleen or lymph node cells, taken before transplant.

CDR3 bases: TGTGCCAGCAGCCCGGGGGGTCAGGAGCAGTACTTC. Its protein product is CASSPGGQEQYF. V gene TRBV13 combines with J gene TRBJ2-7; TRBD2 matches at 7 bases. Germline-derived CDR1 and CDR2 are PRHDT and FYEKMQ (reference sequence). The CDR3 contains 12 residues. Trimming removed 5 bases from V and 7 bases from J; junction bases left unmatched: 5.